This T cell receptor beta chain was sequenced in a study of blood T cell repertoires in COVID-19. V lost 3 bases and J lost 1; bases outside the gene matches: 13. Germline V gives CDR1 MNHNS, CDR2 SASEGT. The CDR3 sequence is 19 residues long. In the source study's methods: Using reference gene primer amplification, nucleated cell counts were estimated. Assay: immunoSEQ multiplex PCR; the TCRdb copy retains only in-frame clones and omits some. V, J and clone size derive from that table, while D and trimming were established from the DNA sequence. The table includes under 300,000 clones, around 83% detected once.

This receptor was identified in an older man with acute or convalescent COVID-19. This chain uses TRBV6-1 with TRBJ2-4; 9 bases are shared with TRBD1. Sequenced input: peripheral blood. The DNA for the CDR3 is TGTGCCAGCAGTGAGGACCCCGGGACAGGGTATAGGGCCAAAAACATTCAGTACTTC. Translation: CASSEDPGTGYRAKNIQYF.